The 25 T cell receptor beta chains listed next were all sequenced from one sample in a study of beta chain features in type 1 diabetes. General observations from the study: People with Type 1 diabetes carried modestly yet significantly shorter TCRB CDR3s in all four CD4+ subsets.

Since all of the isolated RNA was reverse transcribed, expressed TCRB transcripts were what got sequenced. TCRdb keeps only in-frame clones here, not all; method: immunoSEQ multiplex PCR. The repertoire has a few hundred thousand clones, roughly 13% of them found once; the top ten carry approximately 0.021%. For these receptors, no antigen is known. The sequenced sample was naive CD4+ T cells from blood. These receptors all stem from a man aged 30 to 39 with type 1 diabetes.

V usage is TRBV27 and J usage is TRBJ2-3, with TRBD2 matching 7 bases. The ends lost 6 bases at V and 4 bases at J; junction bases unmatched: 4. Germline values: CDR1 MNHEY, CDR2 SMNVEV (reference sequence). The CDR3 is 13 residues long. In nucleotides, the CDR3 is TGTGCCAGCAGCTGGGGGGGGTCAGATACGCAGTATTTT. This codes for CASSWGGSDTQYF.

This clone was recorded a few times. The chain combines TRBV19 with TRBJ2-2; D remains unclear. The CDR3 has 14 amino acids. Germline V gene data show CDR1 as LNHDA and CDR2 as SQIVND (reference sequence). Trimming left V 4 bases short and J 0 bases short, with 6 bases between. CDR3 bases: TGTGCCAGTAGTAAGTCGGCGAACACCGGGGAGCTGTTTTTT. This codes for CASSKSANTGELFF.

V usage is TRBV5-6 and J usage is TRBJ2-1, with 7 bases that match TRBD1. Germline V CDR1 and CDR2: SGHDT, YYEEEE. CDR3 length: 14 residues. J was trimmed by 4 bases and V by 0 bases; bases with no gene match: 1. The CDR3 spells CASSLGQGYNEQFF. CDR3 bases: TGTGCCAGCAGCTTGGGACAGGGTTACAATGAGCAGTTCTTC.

This sequence joins TRBV2 and TRBJ1-2; D might be TRBD1 (5 bases). The germline CDR1 and CDR2 sequences are SNHLY and FYNNEI. V lost 6 bases and J 3 bases, leaving 20 bases between the germline ends. The CDR3 sequence is 16 residues long. CDR3 amino acids: CASSPTAPLSHYGYTF. In DNA, the CDR3 is TGTGCCAGCAGCCCGACAGCACCCCTGTCCCACTATGGCTACACCTTC.

In its sample, this clone was seen a few times. The chain employs TRBV5-1 and TRBJ2-7; TRBD2 matches at 10 bases. The germline V gene has CDR1 SGHRS and CDR2 YFSETQ. The trim removed 4 bases at V and 0 bases at J, leaving 7 bases unmatched. The CDR3 runs to 16 residues. CDR3 loop: CASSLKTSGVSYEQYF. The CDR3 DNA reads as TGCGCCAGCAGCCTAAAAACTAGCGGGGTCTCCTACGAGCAGTACTTC.

This chain links TRBV11-3 with TRBJ2-3, with D perhaps matching TRBD2 (5 bases). The CDR3 totals 14 residues. With 8 bases removed from V and 0 bases from J, the gap between germline ends came to 12 bases. Germline V gene data show CDR1 as SGHNT and CDR2 as YENEEA. The CDR3 region is CASGLEKSTDTQYF. The DNA for the CDR3 is TGTGCCAGCGGACTGGAGAAAAGCACAGATACGCAGTATTTT. The full variable domain, its missing parts supplied by reference TRBV11-3 and TRBJ2-3, is EAGVVQSPRYKIIEKKQPVAFWCNPISGHNTLYWYLQNLGQGPELLIRYENEEAVDDSQLPKDRFSAERLKGVDSTLKIQPAELGDSAVYLCASGLEKSTDTQYFGPGTRLTVL.

V gene TRBV7-9 combines with J gene TRBJ2-7; 7 bases are a match to TRBD2. Trimming cost V 4 bases and J 7 bases; bases outside gene matches: 13. The CDR3 consists of 15 residues. Per germline, CDR1 SEHNR and CDR2 FQNEAQ (reference sequence). The CDR3 nucleotides read TGTGCCAGCAGCTCGCCGGTGACTAGCACTGGGGAGCAGTACTTC. Amino acid sequence: CASSSPVTSTGEQYF.

This clone came up a few times. The V gene is TRBV29-1, the J gene TRBJ2-3; D gene unclear. The CDR3 length is 13 residues. Deletions cut 5 bases from V and 5 bases from J, with 14 bases between. Germline CDR1 reads SQVTM; CDR2 reads ANQGSEA. This CDR3 is CSVRGYAGDTQYF. Here the CDR3 DNA reads TGCAGCGTTCGTGGCTACGCAGGAGATACGCAGTATTTT.

CDR3 loop: CASSVQGSQTDTQYF. The CDR3 DNA is TGTGCCAGCAGTGTACAGGGATCTCAGACAGATACGCAGTATTTT. The rearrangement links TRBV25-1 to TRBJ2-3, with D possibly TRBD1 on 6 matching bases. This CDR3 is built from 15 residues. CDR1 is MGHDK and CDR2 is SYGVNS in the germline V gene. The V end was cut by 4 bases, the J end by 3 bases, with 14 bases between.

The chain has TRBV10-2 and TRBJ2-7, with 10 bases lining up with TRBD1. CDR1 and CDR2 (germline): WSHSY, SAAADI. CDR3 length: 15 amino acids. V shed 5 bases, J shed 1 base, and the junction held 5 bases outside the gene matches. CDR3 amino acids: CASSPGQGMSYEQYF. CDR3 bases: TGCGCCAGCAGTCCGGGACAGGGGATGTCCTACGAGCAGTACTTC.

The chain carries TRBV9 and TRBJ2-1; TRBD2 matches at 10 bases. With V trimmed by 0 bases and J by 5 bases, 2 bases remained unmatched. The length of the CDR3 is 15 residues. CDR1 and CDR2 from the germline V gene are SGDLS and YYNGEE. As DNA, the CDR3 is TGTGCCAGCAGCGTAGAAGGGACTAGCGACAATGAGCAGTTCTTC. Protein: CASSVEGTSDNEQFF.

This clone has just a few counts. The V call is TRBV25-1, the J call TRBJ1-6, with D tentatively TRBD1 (6 bases). Germline V gene sequence: CDR1 MGHDK, CDR2 SYGVNS. The CDR3 has 14 residues. V dropped 4 bases and J dropped 10 bases, with 14 bases sitting between them. CDR3 DNA: TGTGCCAGCAGTGGAGGGGGGGAGCGATCACCCCTCCACTTT. As protein: CASSGGGERSPLHF. The full variable domain, rest sourced from reference TRBV25-1 and TRBJ1-6, is EADIYQTPRYLVIGTGKKITLECSQTMGHDKMYWYQQDPGMELHLIHYSYGVNSTEKGDLSSESTVSRIRTEHFPLTLESARPSHTSQYLCASSGGGERSPLHFGNGTRLTVT.

The sample holds a few counts of this clone. The rearrangement uses TRBV7-6 and TRBJ1-1; D not resolved. Germline values: CDR1 SGHVS, CDR2 FNYEAQ. This CDR3 is 13 amino acids long. V lost 0 bases, J lost 5 bases, and 7 bases lay in between. The chain's CDR3 is CASSLAMETEAFF. CDR3 nucleotide sequence: TGTGCCAGCAGCTTAGCCATGGAGACTGAAGCTTTCTTT.

The rearrangement uses TRBV27 and TRBJ2-4, with D possibly TRBD2 on 6 matching bases. Germline loops: CDR1 MNHEY, CDR2 SMNVEV (reference sequence). The CDR3 is 15 amino acids. Trimming stripped 5 bases from V and 0 bases from J, with 11 bases between. Here the CDR3 reads CASSPGSLAKNIQYF. CDR3 in DNA: TGTGCCAGCAGTCCCGGGAGTCTAGCCAAAAACATTCAGTACTTC.

This chain joins TRBV5-1 and TRBJ2-2; 12 bases align to TRBD2. Trimming cost V 4 bases and J 4 bases; bases outside gene matches: 2. Germline CDR1 SGHRS, CDR2 YFSETQ. This CDR3 is built from 15 residues. The CDR3 DNA follows: TGCGCCAGCAGCACTAGCGGGGGGCCCACCGGGGAGCTGTTTTTT. Encoded protein: CASSTSGGPTGELFF.

The sample holds a few counts of this clone. This sequence joins TRBV6-6 and TRBJ1-1; no clear D gene. The CDR3 totals 13 residues. V gave up 6 bases and J gave up 4 bases, with 12 bases separating them. The germline V gene encodes CDR1 MNHNY and CDR2 SVGAGI (reference sequence). Here the CDR3 DNA reads TGTGCCAGCAGCACAGACCTGTTCACTGAAGCTTTCTTT. Its translation: CASSTDLFTEAFF.

The rearrangement joins TRBV5-1 to TRBJ2-5; D is possibly TRBD1 (6 bases). Trimming shortened V by 3 bases and J by 3 bases, and 9 bases separated the two germline ends. This CDR3 comprises 13 residues. Germline CDR1 SGHRS, CDR2 YFSETQ. CDR3 in amino acids: CASSSGTKETQYF. The CDR3 bases are TGCGCCAGCAGCTCAGGGACAAAAGAGACCCAGTACTTC.

This clone was found a few times. The chain recombines TRBV11-2 with TRBJ2-5; 9 nucleotides align to TRBD2. The CDR3 consists of 14 residues. The trim removed 4 bases at V and 5 bases at J, leaving 5 bases unmatched. Germline V CDR1 and CDR2: SGHAT, FQNNGV. CDR3 sequence (DNA): TGTGCCAGCAGCTCGGGACTAGCTAAGGAGACCCAGTACTTC. Protein sequence: CASSSGLAKETQYF.

V and J are TRBV11-2 and TRBJ2-5, with TRBD2 matching 10 bases. The CDR3 covers 17 residues. Germline CDR1 is SGHAT and CDR2 is FQNNGV. With V trimmed by 1 base and J by 4 bases, 9 bases remained unmatched. The CDR3 DNA reads TGTGCCAGCAGCTTAGTAGGGGGGGGGACTAGCGTAGAGACCCAGTACTTC. Amino acid sequence: CASSLVGGGTSVETQYF.

The V and J genes are TRBV30 and TRBJ1-1, with D possibly being TRBD1 (5 bases). The CDR3 is made up of 13 amino acids. From germline, CDR1 is GTSNPN and CDR2 SVGIG (reference sequence). Trimming left V 3 bases short and J 2 bases short, with 10 bases between. This CDR3 reads CAWRQQENTEAFF. The CDR3 bases are TGTGCCTGGAGACAACAGGAAAACACTGAAGCTTTCTTT.

The rearrangement joins TRBV27 to TRBJ2-2, with 7 bases identical to TRBD2. The germline gives CDR1 MNHEY, CDR2 SMNVEV (reference sequence). There are 14 residues in the CDR3. Trimming cost V 10 bases and J 0 bases; bases outside gene matches: 5. CDR3 nucleotide sequence: TGTGCCACCACCCTAGCGGCGAACACCGGGGAGCTGTTTTTT. This gives the protein CATTLAANTGELFF.

This clone has more than one count but fewer than ten. The chain combines TRBV18 with TRBJ2-7; 8 bases align to TRBD1. The CDR3 runs 15 residues. With V trimmed by 4 bases and J by 0 bases, 5 bases remained unmatched. From germline, CDR1 is KGHSH and CDR2 LQKENI. The CDR3 sequence is CASSRDRGNSYEQYF. CDR3 coding DNA: TGTGCCAGCTCACGCGACAGGGGTAACTCCTACGAGCAGTACTTC. Combining the CDR3 with reference TRBV18 and TRBJ2-7 gives the whole variable domain NAGVMQNPRHLVRRRGQEARLRCSPMKGHSHVYWYRQLPEEGLKFMVYLQKENIIDESGMPKERFSAEFPKEGPSILRIQQVVRGDSAAYFCASSRDRGNSYEQYFGPGTRLTVT.

This clone has more than one count but fewer than ten. V is TRBV7-9 and J is TRBJ2-5, with 7 bases that match TRBD1. The CDR3 loop spans 16 amino acids. The V and J ends lost 2 bases and 2 bases, in that order; junction bases with no gene match: 8. Germline CDR1 and CDR2: SEHNR and FQNEAQ (reference sequence). The CDR3 here is CASSLPRDSGQETQYF. CDR3 nucleotides: TGTGCCAGCAGCTTACCTAGGGACAGCGGACAAGAGACCCAGTACTTC.

This clone has more than one count but fewer than ten. The chain recombines TRBV6-5 with TRBJ2-5; D is ambiguous. The CDR3 is 13 residues long. Germline V gene lookup returns CDR1 MNHEY and CDR2 SVGAGI. The germline V and J ends were trimmed by 0 bases and 0 bases, with 2 bases remaining between them. CDR3: CASSYSYQETQYF. The CDR3 coding sequence is TGTGCCAGCAGTTACTCCTACCAAGAGACCCAGTACTTC.

This clone has more than one count but fewer than ten. The V call is TRBV7-9, the J call TRBJ1-6; no firm D call. Germline V gene lookup returns CDR1 SEHNR and CDR2 FQNEAQ (reference sequence). V gave up 2 bases and J gave up 5 bases, with 10 bases separating them. The CDR3 extends over 15 amino acids. The CDR3 loop reads CASSLTRSDNSPLHF. The CDR3 DNA reads as TGTGCCAGCAGCTTAACCCGGTCGGATAATTCACCCCTCCACTTT.